The present TCR beta chain was sequenced within a study of T cell repertoires in cytomegalovirus infection. Study at large: Both CMV infection and a matching HLA type were indicated by public TCR beta signatures. Whole-study results and caveats: Using cumulative public TCR beta family frequency, the authors identified those who carried CMV together with the relevant HLA. HLA-C-restricted CMV-specific TCR beta clonotypes were dominant in the ex vivo response.

TCRdb reprocessed the reads via MiXCR and lists one record per CDR3 protein. Of about 150,000 distinct CDR3 sequences in the sample, about a quarter were seen once. For this clonotype: Its target is unknown.

The V gene's germline CDR1 is SGHRS and CDR2 YFSETQ. The CDR3 has 16 residues. Trimming shortened V by 5 bases and J by 2 bases, and 14 bases separated the two germline ends. The chain couples TRBV5-1 to TRBJ2-6; perhaps TRBD1 as D (5 bases). The receptor was isolated from a human donor in good health (CMV status not recorded). Some clones in this sample may be carry-over from other donors' samples. Sequencing input: PBMCs. CDR3 sequence: CASRRTWLTGANVLTF. In DNA, the CDR3 is TGCGCCAGCAGAAGGACATGGCTCACTGGGGCCAACGTCCTGACTTTC.